The clone carrying this TCR beta chain was seen a single time. The record originates from a study of T cells in tuberculosis. Study-level background: T cells were selected with CD1B tetramers loaded with glucose monomycolate. Overall study results and limits: T cells binding CD1B-GMM tetramer weakly possibly escaped the sort.

The germline CDR1 and CDR2 sequences are SSHAT and FNYEAQ (reference sequence). V was cut by 1 base and J by 1 base, with 10 bases left in between. The CDR3 loop spans 16 amino acids. No alpha-beta pairing information exists for these sequences. The protocol was immunoSEQ multiplex PCR, while the TCRdb copy is restricted to in-frame clones and leaves out a portion. In the table there are about 59,000 clones, around 86% of which are singletons. Sorting used thawed, overnight-rested PBMC stained with anti-CD3, a viability dye and GMM-loaded CD1B tetramer. The lipid loaded on the CD1B tetramers was C32 glucose monomycolate from Rhodococcus equi. Tetramer-negative cells, approximately 100,000 per donor, were also sorted.

V is TRBV7-7 and J is TRBJ2-2; D possibly corresponds to TRBD1 (6 bases). Sequencing was performed on CD1b-GMM tetramer-negative cells sorted from PBMCs. The TCR sequence derives from an adult woman with latent tuberculosis. The CDR3 nucleotides are TGTGCCAGCAGCTTAGGCAGGGGCAAGAACACCGGGGAGCTGTTTTTT. This codes for CASSLGRGKNTGELFF.